This TCR beta chain stems from a study of CD8 T cells in ankylosing spondylitis. Germline lookup yields CDR1 LGHDT and CDR2 YNNKEL (reference sequence). This CDR3 spans 13 amino acids. TCRdb itself ran the 5' RACE reads through MiXCR, one entry per CDR3 protein. The sample records 130,000 or so distinct CDR3 sequences, 7% being singletons. This clonotype has a count of ten or more. The junction and the germline gene differ at one end; a read error may be behind it. The TCR sequence derives from a male donor with ankylosing spondylitis or in good health (not recorded which). This chain connects TRBV3-1 to TRBJ2-1; D is possibly TRBD1 or TRBD2 (5 bases each). The sequenced sample consisted of blood, either unsorted or a sorted T cell fraction (not recorded which). This CDR3 is CTSSPSGRPEQFF. The DNA of the CDR3 is TGTACCAGCAGCCCATCGGGACGGCCCGAGCAGTTCTTC.